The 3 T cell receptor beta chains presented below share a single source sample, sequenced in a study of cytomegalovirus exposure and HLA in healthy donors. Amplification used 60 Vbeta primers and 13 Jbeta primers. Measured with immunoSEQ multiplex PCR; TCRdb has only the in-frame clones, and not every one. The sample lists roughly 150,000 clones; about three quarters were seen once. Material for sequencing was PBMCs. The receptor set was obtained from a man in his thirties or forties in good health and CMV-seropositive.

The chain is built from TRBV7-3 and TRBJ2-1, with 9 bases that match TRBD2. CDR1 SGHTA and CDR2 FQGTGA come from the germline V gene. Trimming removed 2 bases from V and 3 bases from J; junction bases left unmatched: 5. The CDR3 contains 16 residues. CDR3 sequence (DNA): TGTGCCAGCAGCTTAGGTCCTAGCGGGGTCTACAATGAGCAGTTCTTC. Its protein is CASSLGPSGVYNEQFF.

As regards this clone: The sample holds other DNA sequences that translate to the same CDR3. Here the CDR3 reads CASSTTTRGYEQYF. CDR3 DNA sequence: TGTGCCAGCAGTACGACCACGAGGGGGTACGAGCAGTACTTC. The chain links TRBV28 to TRBJ2-7, with D perhaps matching TRBD1 (6 bases). Trimming left V 5 bases short and J 4 bases short, with 15 bases between. CDR3 length equals 14 residues. Germline V gene sequence: CDR1 MDHEN, CDR2 SYDVKM.

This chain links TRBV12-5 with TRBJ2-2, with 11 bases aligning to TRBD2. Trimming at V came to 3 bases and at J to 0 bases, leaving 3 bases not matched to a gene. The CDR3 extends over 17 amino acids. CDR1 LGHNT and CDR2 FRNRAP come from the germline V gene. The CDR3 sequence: CASGFSSGRTNTGELFF. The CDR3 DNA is TGTGCTAGTGGTTTTTCTAGCGGGAGGACGAACACCGGGGAGCTGTTTTTT.